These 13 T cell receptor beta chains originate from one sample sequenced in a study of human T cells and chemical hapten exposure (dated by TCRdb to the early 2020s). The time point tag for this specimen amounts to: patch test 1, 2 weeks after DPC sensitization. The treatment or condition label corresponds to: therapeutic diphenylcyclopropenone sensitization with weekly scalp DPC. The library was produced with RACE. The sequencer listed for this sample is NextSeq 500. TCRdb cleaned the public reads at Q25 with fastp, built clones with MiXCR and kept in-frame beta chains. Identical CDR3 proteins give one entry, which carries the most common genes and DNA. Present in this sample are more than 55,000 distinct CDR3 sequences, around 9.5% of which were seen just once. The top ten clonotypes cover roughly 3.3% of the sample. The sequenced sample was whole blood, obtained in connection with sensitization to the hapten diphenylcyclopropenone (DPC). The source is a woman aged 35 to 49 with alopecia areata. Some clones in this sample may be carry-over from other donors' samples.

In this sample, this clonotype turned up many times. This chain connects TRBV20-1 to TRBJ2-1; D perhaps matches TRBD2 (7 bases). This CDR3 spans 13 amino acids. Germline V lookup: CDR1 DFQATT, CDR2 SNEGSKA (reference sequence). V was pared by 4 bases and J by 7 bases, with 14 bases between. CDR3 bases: TGCAGTGCTAAGGGGGGAGGGTGGAATGAGCAGTTCTTC. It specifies CSAKGGGWNEQFF.

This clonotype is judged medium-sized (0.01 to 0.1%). The CDR3 reads CASSTRTGPGAKNIQYF. In nucleotides, the CDR3 is TGTGCCAGCAGTACGAGGACAGGGCCAGGGGCCAAAAACATTCAGTACTTC. The chain combines TRBV6-2 or TRBV6-3 with TRBJ2-4; TRBD1 matches 8 bases. The CDR3 is made up of 17 amino acids. The ends lost 5 bases at V and 1 base at J; junction bases unmatched: 10. CDR1 is MNHEY and CDR2 is SVGEGT in the germline V gene.

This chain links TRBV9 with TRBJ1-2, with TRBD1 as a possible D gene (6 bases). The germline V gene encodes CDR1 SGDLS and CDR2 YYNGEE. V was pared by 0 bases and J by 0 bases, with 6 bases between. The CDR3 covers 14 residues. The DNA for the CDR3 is TGTGCCAGCAGCGTAGGACAGGCTAACTATGGCTACACCTTC. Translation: CASSVGQANYGYTF. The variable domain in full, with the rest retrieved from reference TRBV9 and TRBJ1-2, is DSGVTQTPKHLITATGQRVTLRCSPRSGDLSVYWYQQSLDQGLQFLIQYYNGEERAKGNILERFSAQQFPDLHSELNLSSLELGDSALYFCASSVGQANYGYTFGSGTRLTVV.

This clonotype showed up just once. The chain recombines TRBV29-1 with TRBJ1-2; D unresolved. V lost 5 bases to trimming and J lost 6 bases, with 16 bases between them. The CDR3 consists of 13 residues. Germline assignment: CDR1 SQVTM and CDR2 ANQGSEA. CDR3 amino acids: CSVLPQGSNGYTF. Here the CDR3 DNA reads TGCAGCGTTCTCCCCCAAGGGTCTAATGGCTACACCTTC. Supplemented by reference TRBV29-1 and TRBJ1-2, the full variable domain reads SAVISQKPSRDICQRGTSLTIQCQVDSQVTMMFWYRQQPGQSLTLIATANQGSEATYESGFVIDKFPISRPNLTFSTLTVSNMSPEDSSIYLCSVLPQGSNGYTFGSGTRLTVV.

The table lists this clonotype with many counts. This CDR3 reads CASGKTSGGANEQFF. The CDR3 DNA follows: TGTGCCAGCGGAAAGACTAGCGGGGGGGCGAATGAGCAGTTCTTC. J is TRBJ2-1 and V is TRBV6-2 or TRBV6-3; 14 positions agree with TRBD2. Per the germline V gene, CDR1 is MNHEY and CDR2 is SVGEGT. The CDR3 has 15 amino acids. Losses at the gene ends were 8 bases for V and 7 bases for J; bases not matched to a gene: 7.

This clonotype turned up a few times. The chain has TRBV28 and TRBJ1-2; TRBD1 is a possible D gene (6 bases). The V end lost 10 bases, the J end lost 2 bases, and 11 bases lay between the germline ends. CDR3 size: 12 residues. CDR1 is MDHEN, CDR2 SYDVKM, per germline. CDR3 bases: TGTGCCACTAGACAGGCCAACTATGGCTACACCTTC. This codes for CATRQANYGYTF.

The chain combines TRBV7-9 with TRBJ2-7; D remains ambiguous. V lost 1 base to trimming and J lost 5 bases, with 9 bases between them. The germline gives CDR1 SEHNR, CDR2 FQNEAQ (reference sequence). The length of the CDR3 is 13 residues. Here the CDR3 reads CASSLGIGDEQYF. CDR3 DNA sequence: TGTGCCAGCAGCTTAGGGATCGGCGACGAGCAGTACTTC.

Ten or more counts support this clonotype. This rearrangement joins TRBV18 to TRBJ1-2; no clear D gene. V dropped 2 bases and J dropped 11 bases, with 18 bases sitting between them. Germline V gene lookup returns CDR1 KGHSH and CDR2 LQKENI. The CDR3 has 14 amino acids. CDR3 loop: CASSPRMSEVRYTF. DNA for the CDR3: TGTGCCAGCTCACCAAGGATGAGTGAAGTGAGGTACACCTTC.

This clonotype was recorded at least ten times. CDR3 residues: CAWSRLLGANVLTF. For the CDR3, the DNA is TGTGCCTGGAGTAGGCTTCTCGGGGCCAACGTCCTGACTTTC. The V gene is TRBV30, the J gene TRBJ2-6; D is ambiguous. This CDR3 has 14 residues. Trimming took off 2 bases at V and 4 bases at J, with 9 bases between the two ends. From germline, CDR1 is GTSNPN and CDR2 SVGIG (reference sequence). Full variable domain (remainder filled in from reference TRBV30 and TRBJ2-6): SQTIHQWPATLVQPVGSPLSLECTVEGTSNPNLYWYRQAAGRGLQLLFYSVGIGQISSEVPQNLSASRPQDRQFILSSKKLLLSDSGFYLCAWSRLLGANVLTFGAGSRLTVL.

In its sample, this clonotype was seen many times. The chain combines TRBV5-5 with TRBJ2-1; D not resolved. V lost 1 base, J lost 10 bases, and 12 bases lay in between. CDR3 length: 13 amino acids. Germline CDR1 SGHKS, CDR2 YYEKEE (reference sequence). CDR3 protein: CASSLTAPGEQFF. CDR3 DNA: TGTGCCAGCAGCTTGACGGCCCCCGGGGAGCAGTTCTTC.

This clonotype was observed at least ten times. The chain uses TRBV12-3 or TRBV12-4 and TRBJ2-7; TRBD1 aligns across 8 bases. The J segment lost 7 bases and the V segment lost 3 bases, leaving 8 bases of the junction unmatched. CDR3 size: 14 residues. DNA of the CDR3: TGTGCCAGCAGTTTTAATCAGGGGGCTAGTGAGCAGTACTTC. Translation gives CASSFNQGASEQYF.

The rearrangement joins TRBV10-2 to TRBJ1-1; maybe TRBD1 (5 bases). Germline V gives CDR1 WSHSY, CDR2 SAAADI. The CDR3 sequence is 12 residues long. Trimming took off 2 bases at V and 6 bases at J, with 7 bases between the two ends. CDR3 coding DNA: TGCGCCAGCAGTGAGGGGGCCCCTGAAGCTTTCTTT. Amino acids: CASSEGAPEAFF.

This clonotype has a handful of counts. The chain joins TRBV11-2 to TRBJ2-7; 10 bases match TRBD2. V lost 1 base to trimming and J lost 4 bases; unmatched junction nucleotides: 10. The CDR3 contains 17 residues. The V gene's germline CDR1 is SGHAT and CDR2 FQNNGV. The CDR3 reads CASSLAWQPSGGYEQYF. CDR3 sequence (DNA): TGTGCCAGCAGCTTAGCGTGGCAACCTAGCGGGGGATACGAGCAGTACTTC.